Shown below are 13 T cell receptor beta chains from a single sample sequenced in a study of blood T cells in healthy people across ages. Primers used in a second PCR of about 7 to 11 cycles were a sample-barcoded 5' primer and a J-beta primer mix. TCRdb reanalysed the 5' RACE reads using MiXCR and keeps one entry per CDR3 protein. Among 750,000 to 1,000,000 distinct CDR3 sequences listed, about 29% were seen once. In addition, the sample was reused for a study of T cells of mothers and their children.

Sample: blood. The receptors originated from a woman in her thirties or forties in good health.

V and J are TRBV28 and TRBJ1-2; D call uncertain. The CDR3 spans 16 residues. Germline V gene lookup returns CDR1 MDHEN and CDR2 SYDVKM. Between the trimmed V and J ends, which lost 3 bases and 2 bases, there was a span of 16 bases. The CDR3 DNA reads as TGTGCCAGCAGTTTCTCGGACCTCTCAAGCAACTATGGCTACACCTTC. Its protein is CASSFSDLSSNYGYTF.

This clonotype has at least ten counts. The V and J genes are TRBV20-1 and TRBJ2-7; D unresolved. V dropped 2 bases and J dropped 4 bases, with 12 bases sitting between them. CDR3 length: 13 amino acids. Germline CDR1 reads DFQATT; CDR2 reads SNEGSKA (reference sequence). Here the CDR3 reads CSARRPLLYEQYF. In DNA form, the CDR3 reads TGCAGTGCTAGAAGACCTTTACTATACGAGCAGTACTTC.

This clonotype was seen a handful of times. This chain uses TRBV7-2 with TRBJ2-1; D call uncertain. CDR3 length: 15 amino acids. Germline values: CDR1 SGHTA, CDR2 FQGNSA. Trimming took 5 bases from V and 2 from J, leaving 13 bases between them. The CDR3 is CASSPQASTYNEQFF. CDR3 nucleotide sequence: TGTGCCAGCAGCCCCCAGGCGTCTACCTACAATGAGCAGTTCTTC.

The chain recombines TRBV7-2 with TRBJ2-5; TRBD2 agrees at 10 bases. J was trimmed by 3 bases and V by 0 bases; bases with no gene match: 7. Germline values: CDR1 SGHTA, CDR2 FQGNSA. The length of the CDR3 is 17 residues. This CDR3 is CASSLAIWTSGKETQYF. CDR3 sequence (DNA): TGTGCCAGCAGCTTAGCGATTTGGACTAGCGGAAAAGAGACCCAGTACTTC.

J is TRBJ1-4 and V is TRBV6-2 or TRBV6-3, with a tentative D call TRBD1 (5 bases). Per the germline V gene, CDR1 is MNHEY and CDR2 is SVGEGT. The CDR3 covers 15 residues. The V end lost 6 bases, the J end lost 8 bases, and 19 bases lay between the germline ends. Written as DNA, the CDR3 is TGTGCCAGCAGCAGCGGAAGGGGCGCGGGAGAAAAACTGTTTTTT. Translating gives CASSSGRGAGEKLFF.

As to this clonotype: A much bigger clone sits one base away, suggesting this may be a read error. The chain links TRBV7-9 to TRBJ2-1; D uncertain. Trimming left V 0 bases short and J 13 bases short, with 16 bases between. This CDR3 comprises 14 residues. Germline V gene sequence: CDR1 SEHNR, CDR2 FQNEAQ (reference sequence). The CDR3 region is CASSLAVLGNIQFF. CDR3 sequence (DNA): TGTGCCAGCAGCTTAGCTGTATTGGGGAACATTCAGTTCTTC.

V is TRBV6-2 or TRBV6-3 and J is TRBJ1-1; no definite D call. Trimming stripped 6 bases from V and 0 bases from J, with 17 bases between. Looked up from germline, CDR1 is MNHEY and CDR2 is SVGEGT. CDR3 length equals 16 residues. The CDR3 nucleotides are TGTGCCAGCAGAGACCGGGCCGGGCTGTTGAACACTGAAGCTTTCTTT. Translated, it gives CASRDRAGLLNTEAFF.

This clonotype was observed at least ten times. The chain carries TRBV5-1 and TRBJ2-1; D gene uncertain. Trimming removed 4 bases at V and 2 bases at J, with 10 bases between. CDR1 and CDR2 (germline): SGHRS, YFSETQ. This CDR3 comprises 14 residues. The CDR3 region is CASSLAPAYNEQFF. The CDR3 DNA follows: TGCGCCAGCAGCCTGGCCCCGGCCTACAATGAGCAGTTCTTC.

The V call is TRBV5-1, the J call TRBJ1-4, with D uncertain. V was cut by 0 bases and J by 0 bases, with 9 bases left in between. The germline V gene has CDR1 SGHRS and CDR2 YFSETQ. The CDR3 covers 16 residues. CDR3 DNA sequence: TGCGCCAGCAGCTTGGCAGCTGTGGCAACTAATGAAAAACTGTTTTTT. Translated: CASSLAAVATNEKLFF.

This clonotype was counted at least ten times. V gene TRBV9 combines with J gene TRBJ1-4; no clear D gene. Per the germline V gene, CDR1 is SGDLS and CDR2 is YYNGEE. The CDR3 runs to 14 residues. V lost 3 bases and J lost 0, with 6 bases in between. The CDR3 DNA reads as TGTGCCAGCAGCGAGGGTACAACTAATGAAAAACTGTTTTTT. Translating it yields CASSEGTTNEKLFF. Full variable domain (remainder filled in from reference TRBV9 and TRBJ1-4): DSGVTQTPKHLITATGQRVTLRCSPRSGDLSVYWYQQSLDQGLQFLIQYYNGEERAKGNILERFSAQQFPDLHSELNLSSLELGDSALYFCASSEGTTNEKLFFGSGTQLSVL.

This chain links TRBV5-1 with TRBJ1-1; a possible D gene is TRBD1 (5 bases). V was trimmed by 1 base and J by 1 base, leaving 11 bases between them. Germline V gene sequence: CDR1 SGHRS, CDR2 YFSETQ. The CDR3 has 15 amino acids. Here the CDR3 reads CASSLQLGQNTEAFF. Here the CDR3 DNA reads TGCGCCAGCAGCTTGCAATTAGGACAGAACACTGAAGCTTTCTTT. Drawing the rest from reference TRBV5-1 and TRBJ1-1, the complete variable domain is KAGVTQTPRYLIKTRGQQVTLSCSPISGHRSVSWYQQTPGQGLQFLFEYFSETQRNKGNFPGRFSGRQFSNSRSEMNVSTLELGDSALYLCASSLQLGQNTEAFFGQGTRLTVV.

This rearrangement joins TRBV29-1 to TRBJ1-2, with a tentative D call TRBD1 (5 bases). This CDR3 spans 15 amino acids. The V end was cut by 0 bases, the J end by 4 bases, with 15 bases between. CDR1 SQVTM and CDR2 ANQGSEA come from the germline V gene. The CDR3, as DNA: TGCAGCGTTGAAGAGGGGCAGGACCTTGGCTATGGCTACACCTTC. Translated, it gives CSVEEGQDLGYGYTF.

The rearrangement links TRBV4-3 to TRBJ2-3; perhaps TRBD2 as D (6 bases). The CDR3 consists of 16 residues. Germline V gives CDR1 LGHNA, CDR2 YSLEER. V lost 6 bases, J lost 2 bases, and 18 bases lay in between. The CDR3 is CASSHGAGLYTDTQYF. The CDR3 DNA is TGCGCCAGCAGTCACGGGGCGGGACTCTACACAGATACGCAGTATTTT.